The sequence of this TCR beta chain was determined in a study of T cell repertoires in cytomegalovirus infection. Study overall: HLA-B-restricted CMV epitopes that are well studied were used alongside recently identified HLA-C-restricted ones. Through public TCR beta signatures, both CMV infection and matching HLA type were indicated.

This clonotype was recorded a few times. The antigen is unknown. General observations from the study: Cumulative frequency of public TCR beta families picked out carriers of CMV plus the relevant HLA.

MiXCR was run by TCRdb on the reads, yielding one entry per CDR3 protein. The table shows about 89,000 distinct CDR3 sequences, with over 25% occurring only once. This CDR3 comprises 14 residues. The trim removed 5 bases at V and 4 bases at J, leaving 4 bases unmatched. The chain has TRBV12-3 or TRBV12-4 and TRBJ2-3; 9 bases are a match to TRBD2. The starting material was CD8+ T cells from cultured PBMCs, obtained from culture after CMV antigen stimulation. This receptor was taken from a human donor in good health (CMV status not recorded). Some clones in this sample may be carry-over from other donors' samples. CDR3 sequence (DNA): TGTGCCAGCAGTGATAGCGGGGGTGCAGATACGCAGTATTTT. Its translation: CASSDSGGADTQYF.